This is a list of T cell receptor beta chains from one sample in a study of Ad26.COV2.S vaccination and SARS-CoV-2 variants. Method: immunoSEQ multiplex PCR; TCRdb's copy keeps in-frame clones and lacks some. The sample contains some 410,000 clones, 92% of which appear only once. The sample was peripheral blood, taken in a trial of Ad26.COV2.S vaccine versus placebo. Source of these receptors: a person between 18 and 60 years old who received the Ad26.COV2.S COVID-19 vaccine or a placebo. CDR3s include the opening cysteine and the closing phenylalanine or tryptophan. The D gene is left open where the match is weak. The size of a clone is reported for some rows only, either as once, few or many, or as a class for expanded clones.

V gene	D gene	J gene	clone size	CDR3 protein	CDR3 DNA
TRBV7-2	NA	TRBJ2-3	NA	CASSQGPDTQYF	TGTGCCAGCAGCCAGGGACCAGATACGCAGTATTTT
TRBV3-1/TRBV3-2	NA	TRBJ2-2	few	CASSQEPGELFF	TGTGCCAGCAGCCAGGAGCCCGGGGAGCTGTTTTTT
TRBV3-1/TRBV3-2	TRBD2	TRBJ2-7	NA	CASTAGGRTLEQYF	TGTGCCAGTACCGCGGGGGGCAGGACATTGGAGCAGTACTTC
TRBV4-1	NA	TRBJ1-2	NA	CASSPWTAGLGYGYTF	TGCGCCAGCAGCCCGTGGACAGCGGGGTTGGGCTATGGCTACACCTTC
TRBV6-5	NA	TRBJ1-1	once	CASRDRQIVNTEAFF	TGTGCCAGCAGAGACCGACAGATAGTGAACACTGAAGCTTTCTTT
TRBV13	TRBD2	TRBJ2-7	NA	CASSPGGGPQEQYF	TGTGCCAGCAGCCCCGGGGGGGGGCCCCAGGAGCAGTACTTC
TRBV7-9	NA	TRBJ2-7	few	CASSLVGDSYEQYF	TGTGCCAGCAGCTTAGTTGGGGACTCCTACGAGCAGTACTTC
TRBV9	NA	TRBJ1-2	NA	CASSPQGHYGYTF	TGTGCCAGCAGCCCCCAGGGCCACTATGGCTACACCTTC
TRBV30	TRBD1	TRBJ2-3	NA	CAWTETGARTDTQYF	TGTGCCTGGACGGAGACAGGGGCCCGCACAGATACGCAGTATTTT
TRBV12-5	NA	TRBJ1-1	NA	CASGRTVNTEAFF	TGTGCTAGTGGCAGGACGGTGAACACTGAAGCTTTCTTT
TRBV5-6	NA	TRBJ2-7	NA	CASSLDRDGIYEQYF	TGTGCCAGCAGCTTGGACCGGGACGGAATATACGAGCAGTACTTC
TRBV5-6	NA	TRBJ1-1	NA	CASSLERTVMNTEAFF	TGTGCCAGCAGCTTGGAGAGGACAGTTATGAACACTGAAGCTTTCTTT
TRBV19	TRBD1	TRBJ1-4	NA	CASSMNGQGFREKLFF	TGTGCCAGTAGTATGAACGGACAGGGGTTTCGTGAAAAACTGTTTTTT
TRBV30	NA	TRBJ1-1	NA	CVAQGNTEAFF	TGTGTCGCTCAGGGGAACACTGAAGCTTTCTTT
TRBV19	TRBD1	TRBJ1-2	NA	CASTQGQGADGYTF	TGTGCCAGTACCCAGGGACAGGGGGCGGATGGCTACACCTTC
TRBV6-5	NA	TRBJ1-3	NA	CATLGRNTIYF	TGTGCCACCCTTGGAAGAAACACCATATATTTT